This T cell receptor beta chain was sequenced during a study of T cells after yellow fever vaccination. Study-wide results and limits: Among primary-vaccination clones, most reappeared after the booster, at approximately 97% for CD4 and 85% to 90% for CD8.

TCRdb ran MiXCR on the 5' RACE reads and lists one entry per CDR3 protein. The table shows some 80,000 distinct CDR3 sequences, with 13% occurring only once. CDR3 size: 16 residues. Losses at the gene ends were 4 bases for V and 3 bases for J; bases not matched to a gene: 8. Germline V gene sequence: CDR1 SGHDT, CDR2 YYEEEE. The chain carries TRBV5-6 and TRBJ2-7, with 12 bases matching TRBD1. Sample: CD8+ T cells not binding an NS4B(214-222) dextramer, sorted from PBMCs, taken approximately 22 days after the first yellow fever vaccination. The sequence was collected from a man aged 18 to 35 who received the YFV17D yellow fever vaccine. The CDR3 sequence: CASSRDGTGGFYEQYF. CDR3 bases: TGTGCCAGCAGCCGAGACGGGACAGGGGGCTTCTACGAGCAGTACTTC.